A selection of T cell receptor beta chains follows, all from one sample in a study of immune evolution from preneoplasia to lung adenocarcinoma. Data came from immunoSEQ multiplex PCR; TCRdb stores just in-frame clones and leaves some out. The sample has around 6,000 clones; almost 80% are singletons. The sample was FFPE minimally invasive lung adenocarcinoma tissue. Every receptor here comes from a person aged 60 to 85 with lung adenocarcinoma. Each CDR3 is given with its conserved first and last residue. The order of the fields is V gene, clone size, D gene, J gene, CDR3 protein, CDR3 DNA. D genes are given only for firm matches. Where a row states a size, it is once, few, many or the class of an expanded clone; other rows omit it.

>TRBV11-2|-|TRBD2|TRBJ2-7
CATRPGLAGRGIYEQYF
TGTGCCACCCGCCCGGGACTAGCGGGAAGGGGAATCTACGAGCAGTACTTC
>TRBV5-4|few|-|TRBJ1-6
CASSLGGGYGNSPLHF
TGTGCCAGCAGCTTGGGAGGGGGGTACGGTAATTCACCCCTCCACTTT
>TRBV27|-|-|TRBJ2-2
CASRYGGAGELFF
TGTGCCAGCCGTTACGGTGGCGCCGGGGAGCTGTTTTTT
>TRBV19|-|TRBD1|TRBJ1-5
CASSPDRGAQPQHF
TGTGCCAGTAGTCCCGACAGGGGAGCTCAGCCCCAGCATTTT
>TRBV27|few|TRBD2|TRBJ2-1
CASSLRLAGAIYNEQFF
TGTGCCAGCAGTCTCCGGCTAGCGGGGGCCATCTACAATGAGCAGTTCTTC
>TRBV2|-|TRBD1|TRBJ1-4
CASTPGQGNEKLFF
TGTGCCAGCACCCCCGGACAGGGGAATGAAAAACTGTTTTTT
>TRBV11-3|-|-|TRBJ2-2
CASSLETNTGELFF
TGTGCCAGCAGCTTAGAGACGAACACCGGGGAGCTGTTTTTT
>TRBV6-1|-|-|TRBJ1-2
CASSEDRRSGYTF
TGTGCCAGCAGTGAAGACAGGAGGAGTGGCTACACCTTC
>TRBV11-3|-|TRBD1|TRBJ1-2
CASSYTGAWGYTF
TGTGCCAGCAGCTACACAGGGGCATGGGGCTACACCTTC
>TRBV13|-|TRBD1|TRBJ2-2
CASSSGTVNTGELFF
TGTGCCAGCAGCTCCGGGACAGTGAACACCGGGGAGCTGTTTTTT
>TRBV11-2|-|TRBD1|TRBJ1-1
CASSSGQGLNTEAFF
TGTGCCAGCAGCTCGGGACAGGGGTTGAACACTGAAGCTTTCTTT
>TRBV6-6|once|TRBD1|TRBJ2-2
CASRTGGQHTGELFF
TGTGCCAGCAGGACAGGGGGACAGCACACCGGGGAGCTGTTTTTT
>TRBV15|-|-|TRBJ2-3
CATSRDLGGTDTQYF
TGTGCCACCAGCAGAGATTTGGGCGGCACAGATACGCAGTATTTT
>TRBV11-2|-|TRBD2|TRBJ2-7
CASSPREDGYYEQYF
TGTGCCAGCAGCCCCCGGGAGGACGGGTACTACGAGCAGTACTTC
>TRBV11-3|-|TRBD2|TRBJ2-1
CASSLIAGGGRDNEQFF
TGTGCCAGCAGCTTAATCGCGGGAGGGGGTAGAGACAATGAGCAGTTCTTC
>TRBV28|-|-|TRBJ1-5
CASSLSLGNQPQHF
TGTGCCAGCAGTTTATCCCTGGGCAATCAGCCCCAGCATTTT
>TRBV28|-|-|TRBJ2-1
CASTTTRDPPYNEQFF
TGTGCCAGCACCACGACCCGGGACCCACCCTACAATGAGCAGTTCTTC
>TRBV29-1|few|-|TRBJ1-1
CSVDGREAFF
TGCAGCGTTGATGGCAGGGAAGCTTTCTTT
>TRBV6-1|once|TRBD1|TRBJ2-2
CASSSGTGFGELFF
TGTGCCAGCAGTTCCGGGACAGGGTTCGGGGAGCTGTTTTTT
>TRBV18|-|-|TRBJ2-7
CASSPLWEAEQYF
TGTGCCAGCTCACCGTTATGGGAGGCCGAGCAGTACTTC
>TRBV5-1|-|TRBD1|TRBJ1-4
CASSRDRGPPNEKLFF
TGCGCCAGCAGCCGAGACAGGGGGCCGCCAAATGAAAAACTGTTTTTT
>TRBV6-6|-|-|TRBJ1-2
CASSYRAHYTF
TGTGCCAGCAGTTACAGGGCCCACTACACCTTC
>TRBV10-1|-|TRBD1|TRBJ1-2
CASSDATGLGYGYTF
TGCGCCAGCAGTGATGCGACAGGGTTGGGCTATGGCTACACCTTC
>TRBV11-2|-|-|TRBJ2-2
CASSLERRRAGELFF
TGTGCCAGCAGCTTAGAAAGGAGGCGGGCCGGGGAGCTGTTTTTT
>TRBV29-1|-|-|TRBJ1-1
CSVEVLENTEAFF
TGCAGCGTTGAGGTCCTGGAGAACACTGAAGCTTTCTTT
>TRBV7-6|-|-|TRBJ2-7
CASRGRAEQYF
TGTGCCAGCAGAGGAAGGGCCGAGCAGTACTTC
>TRBV19|-|TRBD1|TRBJ1-4
CASSITGTGNKKLFF
TGTGCCAGTAGTATCACCGGGACAGGGAATAAAAAACTGTTTTTT
>TRBV7-6|-|TRBD2|TRBJ2-1
CASSSPVAGGPYNEQFF
TGTGCCAGCAGCTCGCCGGTAGCGGGAGGACCCTACAATGAGCAGTTCTTC
>TRBV11-2|medium-sized|-|TRBJ1-1
CASSRDYQATAFF
TGTGCCAGCAGTCGGGACTACCAAGCAACAGCTTTCTTT
>TRBV12-5|-|-|TRBJ2-2
CASGLISATGELFF
TGTGCTAGTGGTTTGATTAGCGCCACCGGGGAGCTGTTTTTT
>TRBV5-1|-|-|TRBJ2-1
CASSRQNNEQFF
TGCGCCAGCAGCCGACAGAACAATGAGCAGTTCTTC
>TRBV4-1|-|TRBD2|TRBJ2-7
CASSTKPGTSGESSYEQYF
TGCGCCAGCAGCACGAAACCCGGGACTAGCGGGGAAAGCTCCTACGAGCAGTACTTC